The entry below describes one TCR beta chain. The antigen remains unidentified. These data come from a study of lymphopenia after photon versus proton radiotherapy. Study-wide results and limits: Relative stability marked proton patients; photon patients lost diversity and naive cells. Authors raise, but do not show, better survival with proton therapy. Larger post-nadir TCR diversity loss correlated inversely with survival in deceased patients.

The data were produced by immunoSEQ multiplex PCR, yet TCRdb's version contains in-frame clones alone and is incomplete. The data hold tens of thousands of clones, with over 75% observed a single time. This receptor was identified in a man aged 35 to 55 with gastric cancer. Source: peripheral blood, taken from a patient treated with photon-based radiotherapy.

The CDR3 sequence: CASSQTGAGNTEAFF. CDR3 nucleotides: TGCGCCAGCAGCCAAACAGGGGCTGGGAACACTGAAGCTTTCTTT. The genes are TRBV4-1 and TRBJ1-1; 7 bases align to TRBD1. Trimming at V came to 2 bases and at J to 1 base, leaving 4 bases not matched to a gene. Germline V gene data show CDR1 as MGHRA and CDR2 as YSYEKL. The CDR3 consists of 15 residues.